The clone carrying this T cell receptor (beta chain) was counted between two and nine times. Its specificity is unknown. TCRdb re-derived calls from the RT-PCR reads in MiXCR, one entry per CDR3 protein. The sample records some 520,000 distinct CDR3 sequences, approximately 15% being singletons. This sample stems from a study of response to subunit inactivated influenza vaccine. Study conclusions and caveats: Each seasonal influenza vaccination, the authors suggested, recruits few new T cells.

Trimming stripped 1 base from V and 6 bases from J, with 19 bases between. CDR1 is SGHRS and CDR2 is YFSETQ in the germline V gene. CDR3 size: 16 residues. The chain joins TRBV5-1 to TRBJ1-2, with D hard to call. The origin of this receptor is a man in his fifties or sixties who received an inactivated influenza vaccine. The source was CD4+ T cells sorted from PBMCs, collected around 25 months after vaccination. In DNA form, the CDR3 reads TGCGCCAGCAGCTTGACAGCGGACTGGCGGTTTGATGGCTACACCTTC. It codes for CASSLTADWRFDGYTF. Combining the CDR3 with reference TRBV5-1 and TRBJ1-2 gives the whole variable domain KAGVTQTPRYLIKTRGQQVTLSCSPISGHRSVSWYQQTPGQGLQFLFEYFSETQRNKGNFPGRFSGRQFSNSRSEMNVSTLELGDSALYLCASSLTADWRFDGYTFGSGTRLTVV.